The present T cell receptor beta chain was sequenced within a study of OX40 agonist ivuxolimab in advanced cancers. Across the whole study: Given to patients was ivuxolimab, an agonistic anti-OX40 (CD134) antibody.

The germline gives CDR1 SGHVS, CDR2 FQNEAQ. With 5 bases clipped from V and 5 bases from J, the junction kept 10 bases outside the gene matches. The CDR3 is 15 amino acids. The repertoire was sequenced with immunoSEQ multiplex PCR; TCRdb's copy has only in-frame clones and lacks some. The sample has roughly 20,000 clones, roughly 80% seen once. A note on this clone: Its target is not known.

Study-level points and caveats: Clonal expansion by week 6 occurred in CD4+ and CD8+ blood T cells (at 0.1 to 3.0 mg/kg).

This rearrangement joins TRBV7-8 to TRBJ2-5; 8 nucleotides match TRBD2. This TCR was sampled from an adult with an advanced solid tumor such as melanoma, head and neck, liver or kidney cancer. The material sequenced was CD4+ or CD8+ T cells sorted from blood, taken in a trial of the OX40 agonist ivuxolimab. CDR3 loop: CASSPWAGGGETQYF. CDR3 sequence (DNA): TGTGCCAGCAGCCCCTGGGCGGGAGGAGGTGAGACCCAGTACTTC.